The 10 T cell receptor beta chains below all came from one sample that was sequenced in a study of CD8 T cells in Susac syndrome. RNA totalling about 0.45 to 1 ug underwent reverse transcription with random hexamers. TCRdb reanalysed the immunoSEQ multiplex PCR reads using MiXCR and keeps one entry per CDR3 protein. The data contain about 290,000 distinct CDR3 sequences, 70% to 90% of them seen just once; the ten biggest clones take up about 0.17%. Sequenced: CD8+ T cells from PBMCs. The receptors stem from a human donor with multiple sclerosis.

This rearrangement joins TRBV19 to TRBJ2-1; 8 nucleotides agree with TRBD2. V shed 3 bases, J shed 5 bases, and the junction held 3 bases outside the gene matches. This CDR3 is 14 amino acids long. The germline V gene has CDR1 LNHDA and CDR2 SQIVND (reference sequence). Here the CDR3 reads CASSIMGLDNEQFF. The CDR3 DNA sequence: TGTGCCAGTAGTATCATGGGACTAGACAATGAGCAGTTCTTC.

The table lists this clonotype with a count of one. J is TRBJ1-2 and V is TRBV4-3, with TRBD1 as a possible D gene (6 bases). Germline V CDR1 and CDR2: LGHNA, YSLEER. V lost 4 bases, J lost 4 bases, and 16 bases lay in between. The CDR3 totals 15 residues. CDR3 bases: TGCGCCAGCAGCCGACTGAGAGACAGGCTCTATGGCTACACCTTC. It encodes CASSRLRDRLYGYTF.

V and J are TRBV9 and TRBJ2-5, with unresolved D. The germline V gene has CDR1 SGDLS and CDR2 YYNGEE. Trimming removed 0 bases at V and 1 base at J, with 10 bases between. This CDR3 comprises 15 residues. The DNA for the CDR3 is TGTGCCAGCAGCGTAGTAGGTTCGGCCCAAGAGACCCAGTACTTC. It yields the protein CASSVVGSAQETQYF.

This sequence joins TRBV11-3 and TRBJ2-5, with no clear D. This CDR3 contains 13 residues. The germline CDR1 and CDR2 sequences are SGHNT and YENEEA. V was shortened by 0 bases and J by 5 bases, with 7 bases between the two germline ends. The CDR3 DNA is TGTGCCAGCAGCTTAGATCTTGACGAGACCCAGTACTTC. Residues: CASSLDLDETQYF.

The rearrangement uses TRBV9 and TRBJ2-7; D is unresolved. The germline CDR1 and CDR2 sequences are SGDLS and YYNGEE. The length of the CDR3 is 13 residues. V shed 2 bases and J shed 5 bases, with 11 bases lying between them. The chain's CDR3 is CASSVASSDEQYF. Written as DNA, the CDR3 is TGTGCCAGCAGCGTGGCTAGTTCGGACGAGCAGTACTTC.

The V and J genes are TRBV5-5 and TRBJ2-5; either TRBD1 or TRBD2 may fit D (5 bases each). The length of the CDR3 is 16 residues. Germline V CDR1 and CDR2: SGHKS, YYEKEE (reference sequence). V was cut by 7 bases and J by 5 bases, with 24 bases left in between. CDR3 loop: CASGSRDRSGGETQYF. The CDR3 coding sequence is TGTGCCAGCGGCAGTCGGGACCGAAGTGGGGGTGAGACCCAGTACTTC.

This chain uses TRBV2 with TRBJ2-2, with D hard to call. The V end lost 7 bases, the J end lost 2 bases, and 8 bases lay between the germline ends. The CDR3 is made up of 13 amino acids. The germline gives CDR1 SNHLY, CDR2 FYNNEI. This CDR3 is CASNAANTGELFF. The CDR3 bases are TGTGCCAGCAATGCAGCTAACACCGGGGAGCTGTTTTTT.

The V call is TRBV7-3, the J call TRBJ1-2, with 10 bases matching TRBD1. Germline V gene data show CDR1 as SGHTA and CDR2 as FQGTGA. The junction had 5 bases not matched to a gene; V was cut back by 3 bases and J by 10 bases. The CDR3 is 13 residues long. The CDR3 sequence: CASSFGTGDDYTF. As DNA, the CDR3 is TGTGCCAGCAGCTTTGGGACAGGGGATGACTACACCTTC.

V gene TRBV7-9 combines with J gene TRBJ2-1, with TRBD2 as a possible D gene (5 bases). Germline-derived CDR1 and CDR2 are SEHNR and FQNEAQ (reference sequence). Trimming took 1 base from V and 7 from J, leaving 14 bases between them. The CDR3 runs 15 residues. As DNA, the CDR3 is TGTGCCAGCAGCTTAGTTTCATCGGGCGGGAATGAGCAGTTCTTC. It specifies CASSLVSSGGNEQFF.

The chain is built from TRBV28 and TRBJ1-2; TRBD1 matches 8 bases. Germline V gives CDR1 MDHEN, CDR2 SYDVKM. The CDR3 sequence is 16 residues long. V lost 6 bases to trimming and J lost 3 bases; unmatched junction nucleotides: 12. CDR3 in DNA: TGTGCCAGCAGGCCTACAGGGGGAAACTTTTACTATGGCTACACCTTC. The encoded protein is CASRPTGGNFYYGYTF.